This T cell receptor beta chain was sequenced during a study of prognosis after radiotherapy for stage I lung cancer. Amplicons of TCR beta CDR3 were generated from genomic DNA by two-round multiplex PCR. Gene-specific primers for each TRBV and TRBJ gene drove first-round PCR. TCRdb called the multiplex PCR reads again in MiXCR, with one record for every CDR3 protein. The sample shows 30,000 to 40,000 distinct CDR3 sequences, about 34% of them seen only once. This clonotype was detected ten times or more. The ends were cut back, 4 bases at V and 4 bases at J, with 9 bases in the middle. The germline V gene encodes CDR1 SGHKS and CDR2 YYEKEE (reference sequence). The CDR3 loop spans 12 amino acids.

This TCR derives from a donor aged 50 or older with non-small cell lung cancer. The rearrangement joins TRBV5-5 to TRBJ2-7; no definite D call. Here the sequenced sample was PBMCs, taken before or after stereotactic body radiation therapy (not recorded which). The CDR3 bases are TGTGCCAGCAGCCAAAACCCATACGAGCAGTACTTC. It codes for CASSQNPYEQYF.